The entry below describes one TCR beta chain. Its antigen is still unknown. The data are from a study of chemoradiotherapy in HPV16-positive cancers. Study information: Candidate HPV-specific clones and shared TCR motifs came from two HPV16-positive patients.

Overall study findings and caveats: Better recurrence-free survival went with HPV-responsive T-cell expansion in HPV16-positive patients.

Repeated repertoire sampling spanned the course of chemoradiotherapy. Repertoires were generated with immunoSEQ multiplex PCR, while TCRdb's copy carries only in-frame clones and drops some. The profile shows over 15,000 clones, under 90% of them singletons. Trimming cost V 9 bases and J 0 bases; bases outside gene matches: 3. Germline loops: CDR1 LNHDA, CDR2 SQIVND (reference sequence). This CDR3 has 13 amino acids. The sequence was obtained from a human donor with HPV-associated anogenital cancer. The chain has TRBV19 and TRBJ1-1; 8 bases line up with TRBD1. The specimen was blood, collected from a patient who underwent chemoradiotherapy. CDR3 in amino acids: CASTGGVNTEAFF. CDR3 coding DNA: TGTGCCAGCACAGGGGGTGTGAACACTGAAGCTTTCTTT.